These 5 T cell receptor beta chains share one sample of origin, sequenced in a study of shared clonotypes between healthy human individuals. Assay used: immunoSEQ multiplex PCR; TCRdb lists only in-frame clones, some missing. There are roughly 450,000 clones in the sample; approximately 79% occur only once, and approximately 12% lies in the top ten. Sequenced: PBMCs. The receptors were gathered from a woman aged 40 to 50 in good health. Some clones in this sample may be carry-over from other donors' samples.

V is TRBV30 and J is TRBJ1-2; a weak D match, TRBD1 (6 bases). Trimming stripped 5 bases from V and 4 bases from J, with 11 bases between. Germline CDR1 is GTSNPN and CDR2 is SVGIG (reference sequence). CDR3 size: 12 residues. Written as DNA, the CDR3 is TGTGCCTGGTACAGGGAGGTCTATGGCTACACCTTC. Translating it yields CAWYREVYGYTF.

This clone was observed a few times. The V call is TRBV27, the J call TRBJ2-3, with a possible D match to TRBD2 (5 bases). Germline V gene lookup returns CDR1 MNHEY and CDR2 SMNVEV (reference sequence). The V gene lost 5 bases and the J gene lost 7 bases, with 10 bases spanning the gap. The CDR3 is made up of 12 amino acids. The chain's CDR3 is CASSTQRNTQYF. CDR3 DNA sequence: TGTGCCAGCAGTACCCAGCGGAATACGCAGTATTTT.

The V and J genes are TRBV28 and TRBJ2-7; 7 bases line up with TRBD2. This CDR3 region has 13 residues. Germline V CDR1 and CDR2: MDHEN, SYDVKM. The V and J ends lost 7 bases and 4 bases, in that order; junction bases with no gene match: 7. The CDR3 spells CASISGGGYEQYF. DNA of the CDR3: TGTGCCAGCATTTCGGGGGGAGGATACGAGCAGTACTTC.

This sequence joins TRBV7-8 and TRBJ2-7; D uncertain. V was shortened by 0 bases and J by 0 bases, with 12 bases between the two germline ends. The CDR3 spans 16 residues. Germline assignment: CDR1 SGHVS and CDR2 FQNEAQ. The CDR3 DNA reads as TGTGCCAGCAGCTTAGCAGGCCTGGCCTCCTCCTACGAGCAGTACTTC. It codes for CASSLAGLASSYEQYF.

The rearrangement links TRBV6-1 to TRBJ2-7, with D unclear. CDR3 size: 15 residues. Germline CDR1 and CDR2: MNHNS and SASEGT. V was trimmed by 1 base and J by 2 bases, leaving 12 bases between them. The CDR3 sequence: CASSEEVGSPYEQYF. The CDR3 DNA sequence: TGTGCCAGCAGTGAAGAGGTAGGCTCGCCCTACGAGCAGTACTTC.